This TCR beta chain was recorded in a study of blood T cell repertoires in COVID-19. Overall study: Donors in the United States, Italy and Spain gave samples during acute or convalescent COVID-19. From T cells, B-cell-depleted T cells, or PBMCs came the material, which was cDNA or gDNA.

In this sample, this clone turned up a few times. Generated by immunoSEQ multiplex PCR, the TCRdb table keeps only in-frame clones and is missing some. This table has about 270,000 clones, around nine tenths appearing once. With V trimmed by 2 bases and J by 6 bases, 5 bases remained unmatched. CDR1 is SNHLY, CDR2 FYNNEI, per germline. This CDR3 comprises 15 residues. This TCR was recovered from a man aged 35 to 55 with active or convalescent COVID-19. Sequencing input: peripheral blood. The chain uses TRBV2 and TRBJ1-2; 11 nucleotides match TRBD1. The CDR3 sequence: CASSELGGQGDGYTF. CDR3 in DNA: TGTGCCAGCAGTGAACTCGGGGGACAGGGGGATGGCTACACCTTC. Looking up the rest from reference TRBV2 and TRBJ1-2 gives the full variable domain: EPEVTQTPSHQVTQMGQEVILRCVPISNHLYFYWYRQILGQKVEFLVSFYNNEISEKSEIFDDQFSVERPDGSNFTLKIRSTKLEDSAMYFCASSELGGQGDGYTFGSGTRLTVV.